These T cell receptor beta chains were read from a single sample in a study of blood T cell repertoires in COVID-19. This table comes from immunoSEQ multiplex PCR, and its TCRdb copy is limited to in-frame clones, with some not included. This sample has 150,000 to 200,000 clones; more than 75% occur once, and the top ten carry 4% to 5%. The sample consisted of peripheral blood. The receptor set was obtained from a human donor in a cohort sampled during active COVID-19. The CDR3 runs from the conserved cysteine through the conserved F or W. D genes are given only for firm matches. Expanded clones are given a class, and other clones once, few, many or no size at all.

V	J	size	D	CDR3	DNA
TRBV9	TRBJ1-4	-	TRBD1	CASSAGTGLFF	TGTGCCAGCAGCGCCGGGACAGGGCTGTTTTTT
TRBV7-2	TRBJ2-5	once	-	CASSLARQETQYF	TGTGCCAGCAGCTTAGCCCGGCAAGAGACCCAGTACTTC
TRBV5-1	TRBJ1-2	-	-	CASSLGTILGYTF	TGCGCCAGCAGCTTGGGCACTATCTTGGGCTACACCTTC
TRBV9	TRBJ2-5	-	-	CASSVGASSQETQYF	TGTGCCAGCAGCGTAGGCGCTAGCAGCCAAGAGACCCAGTACTTC
TRBV7-9	TRBJ2-3	once	TRBD1	CASSPQGDTQYF	TGTGCCAGCAGCCCACAGGGGGATACGCAGTATTTT
TRBV11-2	TRBJ2-1	-	TRBD2	CASSFAPGTSPNEQFF	TGTGCCAGCAGTTTTGCACCCGGGACTAGCCCGAATGAGCAGTTCTTC
TRBV27	TRBJ1-1	-	-	CASSLLAGPLHTEAFF	TGTGCCAGCAGTTTATTGGCAGGGCCCCTGCATACTGAAGCTTTCTTT
TRBV10-2	TRBJ2-5	-	-	CASSGDNQETQYF	TGCGCCAGCAGTGGGGACAACCAAGAGACCCAGTACTTC
TRBV7-8	TRBJ1-6	few	-	CASSSQNSPLHF	TGTGCCAGCAGTTCACAGAATTCACCCCTCCACTTT
TRBV12-5	TRBJ2-1	-	-	CASGWAPKSSTYNEQFF	TGTGCTAGTGGTTGGGCCCCTAAATCCTCAACCTACAATGAGCAGTTCTTC
TRBV5-3	TRBJ2-1	-	TRBD2	CARSLGLAGPYNEQFF	TGTGCCAGAAGCTTGGGACTAGCGGGTCCTTACAATGAGCAGTTCTTC
TRBV5-6	TRBJ1-2	-	TRBD1	CASREQGADGYTF	TGTGCCAGCAGGGAACAGGGGGCCGATGGCTACACCTTC
TRBV30	TRBJ1-6	-	-	CAWSARSSYNSPLHF	TGTGCCTGGAGTGCACGGAGCTCCTATAATTCACCCCTCCACTTT
TRBV18	TRBJ2-7	-	TRBD1	CASSPLTGGSEQYF	TGTGCCAGCTCACCATTAACAGGGGGCTCGGAGCAGTACTTC
TRBV6-5	TRBJ1-2	-	-	CASRGGQLPPYGYTF	TGTGCCAGCCGGGGTGGACAGCTACCTCCCTATGGCTACACCTTC
TRBV9	TRBJ2-1	-	-	CASSVDGRTYNEQFF	TGTGCCAGCAGCGTAGACGGGAGAACTTACAATGAGCAGTTCTTC
TRBV27	TRBJ2-1	-	-	CASSLAEPSYNEQFF	TGTGCCAGCAGTTTGGCGGAACCTTCCTACAATGAGCAGTTCTTC
TRBV7-6	TRBJ2-7	-	-	CASSPWGRAHEQYF	TGTGCCAGCAGCCCTTGGGGCCGGGCCCACGAGCAGTACTTC
TRBV15	TRBJ2-3	-	TRBD2	CATSRSADPGGDTQYF	TGTGCCACCAGCAGATCGGCCGACCCGGGGGGAGATACGCAGTATTTT
TRBV4-2	TRBJ2-1	-	-	CASSQQGGEQFF	TGTGCCAGCAGCCAGCAGGGGGGTGAGCAGTTCTTC
TRBV28	TRBJ1-2	-	-	CASSLTNTLAYGYTF	TGTGCCAGCAGTTTGACAAACACTCTCGCCTATGGCTACACCTTC
TRBV28	TRBJ2-2	-	-	CASSVPGLNTGELFF	TGTGCCAGCAGTGTACCGGGTCTCAACACCGGGGAGCTGTTTTTT
TRBV11-2	TRBJ1-2	-	TRBD1	CASSDGQGNYGYTF	TGTGCCAGCAGCGACGGACAGGGGAACTATGGCTACACCTTC
TRBV6-5	TRBJ1-2	-	-	CASTPGGDSGYTF	TGTGCCAGCACCCCTGGGGGGGATTCAGGCTACACCTTC
TRBV4-1	TRBJ2-1	-	TRBD2	CASSLQGASGGVYNEQFF	TGCGCCAGCAGCCTCCAAGGGGCTAGCGGGGGGGTCTACAATGAGCAGTTCTTC
TRBV3-1/TRBV3-2	TRBJ2-7	-	TRBD2	CASSLLAGGEQYF	TGTGCCAGCAGCCTTCTAGCGGGGGGCGAGCAGTACTTC
TRBV20-1	TRBJ1-1	-	-	CSASSGGGEVNTEAFF	TGCAGTGCTAGTAGCGGGGGCGGTGAGGTGAACACTGAAGCTTTCTTT
TRBV10-3	TRBJ1-3	-	-	CAITGNGNTIYF	TGTGCCATCACAGGGAATGGAAACACCATATATTTT
TRBV5-6	TRBJ2-3	-	-	CASSLDSRTDTQYF	TGTGCCAGCAGCCTGGACTCACGCACAGATACGCAGTATTTT
TRBV10-3	TRBJ2-3	-	TRBD1	CAVSRDRASDTQYF	TGTGCCGTCTCCCGGGACAGGGCCTCAGATACGCAGTATTTT
TRBV5-4	TRBJ2-7	-	TRBD2	CASSPPGTSGWRMGEQYF	TGTGCCAGCAGCCCGCCCGGGACTAGCGGGTGGAGGATGGGTGAGCAGTACTTC
TRBV4-1	TRBJ1-1	-	-	CASSQAPQNTEAFF	TGCGCCAGCAGCCAAGCCCCACAGAACACTGAAGCTTTCTTT
TRBV5-1	TRBJ2-7	-	TRBD1	CASSLGTGTVSREQYF	TGCGCCAGCAGCTTGGGGACCGGGACAGTAAGCCGCGAGCAGTACTTC
TRBV7-9	TRBJ1-1	-	-	CASSLAQVNTEAFF	TGTGCCAGCAGCTTAGCTCAGGTGAACACTGAAGCTTTCTTT
TRBV29-1	TRBJ2-1	-	TRBD1	CSVVGPTGFPIYEQFF	TGCAGCGTTGTTGGCCCGACAGGGTTCCCTATCTATGAGCAGTTCTTC
TRBV6-2/TRBV6-3	TRBJ2-3	-	-	CASSYPTGGMSTDTQYF	TGTGCCAGCAGTTACCCTACCGGGGGTATGAGCACAGATACGCAGTATTTT
TRBV5-4	TRBJ2-7	-	TRBD1	CASSPGQGLGRREQYF	TGTGCCAGCAGCCCCGGACAGGGTTTGGGACGCCGCGAGCAGTACTTC
TRBV27	TRBJ2-1	-	TRBD2	CASSPGLAGVNSYNEQFF	TGTGCCAGCAGCCCGGGACTAGCGGGAGTTAACTCCTACAATGAGCAGTTCTTC
TRBV28	TRBJ1-3	-	-	CASRGGGGTISGNTIYF	TGTGCCAGCAGGGGGGGCGGGGGAACCATCTCTGGAAACACCATATATTTT
TRBV9	TRBJ2-2	once	-	CASSVATLGRGATGELFF	TGTGCCAGCAGCGTAGCTACGCTCGGCCGCGGTGCCACCGGGGAGCTGTTTTTT
TRBV6-1	TRBJ1-6	-	-	CASSEWPGGNNSPLHF	TGTGCCAGCAGTGAATGGCCGGGGGGGAATAATTCACCCCTCCACTTT
TRBV10-3	TRBJ1-2	-	TRBD1	CAISGTGGDYGYTF	TGTGCCATCAGTGGGACAGGGGGGGACTATGGCTACACCTTC
TRBV9	TRBJ2-7	-	-	CASSPPEGYEQYF	TGTGCCAGCAGCCCACCCGAGGGTTACGAGCAGTACTTC
TRBV28	TRBJ2-1	once	TRBD2	CASSSPGLVNEQFF	TGTGCCAGCAGTTCACCGGGACTAGTGAATGAGCAGTTCTTC
TRBV7-2	TRBJ2-7	-	TRBD2	CASSKTSGGAYEQYF	TGTGCCAGCAGCAAGACTAGCGGGGGGGCATACGAGCAGTACTTC
TRBV9	TRBJ1-2	-	-	CASSVAASDDYGYTF	TGTGCCAGCAGCGTAGCTGCCAGCGACGACTATGGCTACACCTTC